One and the same sample provided the 32 T cell receptor beta chains below, sequenced in a study of human T cells and chemical hapten exposure. In TCRdb, the RACE reads were re-called with MiXCR into one record per CDR3 protein. The sample includes around 300,000 distinct CDR3 sequences, 5% to 6.5% of them seen just once. The time point was: pre-sensitization, week 0. Indicated treatment: therapeutic diphenylcyclopropenone sensitization with weekly scalp DPC. Specimen: whole blood, collected in connection with sensitization to the hapten diphenylcyclopropenone (DPC). These receptors came from a woman under 30 with alopecia areata. Some clones in this sample may be carry-over from other donors' samples.

This clonotype occurred many times. The gene calls are TRBV12-3 or TRBV12-4 and TRBJ1-5, with a tentative D call TRBD1 (6 bases). Deletions cut 1 base from V and 2 bases from J, with 9 bases between. The CDR3 extends over 15 amino acids. The CDR3 sequence: CASSLVAGGNQPQHF. CDR3 DNA sequence: TGTGCCAGCAGTTTAGTCGCAGGGGGCAATCAGCCCCAGCATTTT.

The chain uses TRBV5-6 and TRBJ1-2; D may be TRBD1 (6 bases). Trimming took off 5 bases at V and 5 bases at J, with 10 bases between the two ends. The CDR3 has 12 amino acids. Germline CDR1 SGHDT, CDR2 YYEEEE. CDR3 in amino acids: CASREGDYGYTF. The CDR3 nucleotides read TGTGCCAGCAGGGAGGGGGATTATGGCTACACCTTC.

This clonotype appeared a few times. CDR3 loop: CSAITGDSPLHF. CDR3 DNA sequence: TGCAGTGCTATTACAGGGGATTCACCCCTCCACTTT. The J gene is TRBJ1-6, the V gene TRBV20-1; 7 bases agree with TRBD1. Germline V gene data show CDR1 as DFQATT and CDR2 as SNEGSKA (reference sequence). The CDR3 covers 12 residues. Trimming took 4 bases from V and 8 from J; bases not matched to a gene: 2.

This clonotype turned up a few times. V gene TRBV5-1 combines with J gene TRBJ2-6, with a possible D match to TRBD2 (6 bases). Trimming removed 2 bases at V and 4 bases at J, with 16 bases between. The CDR3 consists of 17 residues. The germline V gene encodes CDR1 SGHRS and CDR2 YFSETQ. CDR3 protein: CASSFNFAGSGANVLTF. In DNA, the CDR3 is TGCGCCAGCAGCTTCAATTTTGCGGGGTCCGGGGCCAACGTCCTGACTTTC.

A few counts support this clonotype. V usage is TRBV18 and J usage is TRBJ1-1; D unclear. V was pared by 3 bases and J by 0 bases, with 11 bases between. CDR1 KGHSH and CDR2 LQKENI come from the germline V gene. The CDR3 is 15 residues long. This CDR3 is CASSPAGFMNTEAFF. DNA for the CDR3: TGTGCCAGCTCACCCGCCGGGTTCATGAACACTGAAGCTTTCTTT.

This clonotype was found a few times. V usage is TRBV3-1 and J usage is TRBJ2-2, with D hard to call. CDR3 length: 16 residues. Germline lookup yields CDR1 LGHDT and CDR2 YNNKEL (reference sequence). With 0 bases removed from V and 4 bases from J, the gap between germline ends came to 12 bases. The CDR3 bases are TGTGCCAGCAGCCAAGATCCGTTATCAGGCACCGGGGAGCTGTTTTTT. Protein product: CASSQDPLSGTGELFF.

This clonotype turned up a few times. The V gene is TRBV12-3 or TRBV12-4, the J gene TRBJ1-4; TRBD1 matches at 8 bases. The CDR3 runs to 14 residues. J gave up 7 bases and V 5 bases, and 6 bases lay outside the gene matches. CDR3 in DNA: TGTGCCAGCAGTCGGGACAGGCTTCCTGAAAAACTGTTTTTT. It encodes CASSRDRLPEKLFF.

The chain employs TRBV7-9 and TRBJ1-2; TRBD1 agrees at 10 bases. The length of the CDR3 is 15 residues. V lost 5 bases and J lost 7; bases outside the gene matches: 10. Germline V gene data show CDR1 as SEHNR and CDR2 as FQNEAQ (reference sequence). Written as DNA, the CDR3 is TGTGCCAGCAGCCTAAGACGACAGGGGGCTTTTGGCTACACCTTC. Its translation is CASSLRRQGAFGYTF.

This clonotype has just a few counts. The rearrangement joins TRBV6-6 to TRBJ1-5; TRBD1 matches 7 bases. V gave up 5 bases and J gave up 5 bases; unmatched junction bases: 6. Germline V lookup: CDR1 MNHNY, CDR2 SVGAGI (reference sequence). CDR3 length equals 14 residues. The CDR3 sequence: CASSVDRDHQPQHF. CDR3 bases: TGTGCCAGCAGTGTCGACAGGGATCATCAGCCCCAGCATTTT.

This clonotype has only a few counts. The chain combines TRBV5-4 with TRBJ2-7; D is possibly TRBD1 or TRBD2 (5 bases each). The CDR3 spans 15 residues. The V end was cut by 4 bases, the J end by 3 bases, with 17 bases between. CDR1 and CDR2 (germline): SGHNT, YYREEE (reference sequence). As DNA, the CDR3 is TGTGCCAGCAGCACCACCGGGACCCAGAACTACGAGCAGTACTTC. Amino acid sequence: CASSTTGTQNYEQYF.

This clonotype was recorded at least ten times. The chain is built from TRBV4-2 and TRBJ2-7; 7 positions agree with TRBD2. The CDR3 length is 15 residues. From germline, CDR1 is LGHNA and CDR2 YNFKEQ. The J segment lost 0 bases and the V segment lost 0 bases, leaving 2 bases of the junction unmatched. CDR3 protein: CASSQEAGSSYEQYF. The DNA for the CDR3 is TGTGCCAGCAGCCAAGAAGCGGGGAGCTCCTACGAGCAGTACTTC.

In its sample, this clonotype was seen many times. The chain couples TRBV29-1 to TRBJ2-5; tentatively, D is TRBD1 (5 bases). Germline CDR1 and CDR2: SQVTM and ANQGSEA. Trimming took off 4 bases at V and 0 bases at J, with 9 bases between the two ends. This CDR3 has 13 amino acids. The CDR3 protein is CSVGGSHQETQYF. CDR3 nucleotides: TGCAGCGTTGGGGGCAGCCACCAAGAGACCCAGTACTTC.

This clonotype was detected a few times. V gene TRBV12-5 combines with J gene TRBJ1-1; D is undetermined. Germline V CDR1 and CDR2: LGHNT, FRNRAP. The CDR3 contains 12 residues. V was clipped by 5 bases and J by 7 bases, with 11 bases between them. CDR3 in amino acids: CASGQDGSEAFF. The CDR3 nucleotides read TGTGCTAGTGGTCAGGACGGAAGTGAAGCTTTCTTT.

The genes are TRBV29-1 and TRBJ2-5; TRBD2 aligns across 13 bases. The CDR3 runs 15 residues. V trimming: 2 bases; J trimming: 4 bases; junction bases outside the gene matches: 4. Germline values: CDR1 SQVTM, CDR2 ANQGSEA. CDR3 in amino acids: CSVEPRTSGGETQYF. The CDR3 coding sequence is TGCAGCGTTGAACCGCGGACTAGCGGGGGAGAGACCCAGTACTTC.

This clonotype was seen only a few times. V gene TRBV6-1 combines with J gene TRBJ2-5, with 8 bases identical to TRBD1. Trimming at V came to 5 bases and at J to 3 bases, leaving 5 bases not matched to a gene. Per germline, CDR1 MNHNS and CDR2 SASEGT. This CDR3 contains 14 residues. The CDR3 DNA is TGTGCCAGCAGTTCCACAGGGGGAAAAGAGACCCAGTACTTC. Its translation: CASSSTGGKETQYF.

This clonotype was seen at least ten times. This rearrangement joins TRBV29-1 to TRBJ1-2; 7 nucleotides match TRBD1. CDR3 length: 14 amino acids. J was trimmed by 4 bases and V by 3 bases; bases with no gene match: 8. Germline V gene data show CDR1 as SQVTM and CDR2 as ANQGSEA. The CDR3 region has the DNA TGCAGCGTTGATAAACCGACAGGGACCTATGGCTACACCTTC. Amino acid sequence: CSVDKPTGTYGYTF.

This clonotype was seen many times. This chain joins TRBV4-2 and TRBJ2-3, with 14 positions matching TRBD2. V was clipped by 4 bases and J by 6 bases; unmatched bases: 6. The CDR3 length is 16 residues. In germline, CDR1 is LGHNA, CDR2 YNFKEQ. The CDR3 DNA follows: TGTGCCAGCAGCCCTCAGACTAGCGGGGGGGTGGATACGCAGTATTTT. Residues: CASSPQTSGGVDTQYF.

CDR3 loop: CASSLYPPRDESPLHF. CDR3 in DNA: TGTGCCAGCAGCTTATACCCCCCCCGCGATGAGTCACCCCTCCACTTT. The chain combines TRBV7-9 with TRBJ1-6; D unresolved. Germline V gene sequence: CDR1 SEHNR, CDR2 FQNEAQ (reference sequence). The V end was cut by 2 bases, the J end by 10 bases, with 18 bases between. The CDR3 has 16 amino acids.

V usage is TRBV6-1 and J usage is TRBJ2-5; 7 nucleotides match TRBD1. Per germline, CDR1 MNHNS and CDR2 SASEGT. This CDR3 spans 14 amino acids. J was trimmed by 5 bases and V by 7 bases; bases with no gene match: 10. The CDR3 sequence: CASNLQGVGETQYF. The CDR3 DNA reads TGTGCCAGCAACCTTCAGGGGGTCGGTGAGACCCAGTACTTC.

In this sample, this clonotype turned up many times. The chain carries TRBV12-3 or TRBV12-4 and TRBJ1-3; D uncertain. With 0 bases removed from V and 7 bases from J, the gap between germline ends came to 7 bases. This CDR3 is 13 amino acids long. CDR3 in amino acids: CASSLAGSNTIYF. CDR3 DNA: TGTGCCAGCAGTTTAGCGGGAAGTAACACCATATATTTT.

This clonotype was recorded many times. The rearrangement joins TRBV25-1 to TRBJ1-1; D remains unclear. The germline V gene encodes CDR1 MGHDK and CDR2 SYGVNS. This CDR3 has 15 residues. V was shortened by 0 bases and J by 0 bases, with 8 bases between the two germline ends. The CDR3 region has the DNA TGTGCCAGCAGTGAATATGGTACCTTGAACACTGAAGCTTTCTTT. Translating it yields CASSEYGTLNTEAFF.

This clonotype was seen at least ten times. The J gene is TRBJ1-2, the V gene TRBV29-1; D perhaps matches TRBD1 (6 bases). Germline loops: CDR1 SQVTM, CDR2 ANQGSEA. V was cut by 7 bases and J by 2 bases, with 14 bases left in between. The CDR3 is made up of 13 amino acids. The CDR3 sequence: CSGVPGDNYGYTF. CDR3 in DNA: TGCAGCGGCGTCCCAGGGGACAACTATGGCTACACCTTC.

The chain uses TRBV20-1 and TRBJ1-6; 9 bases are shared with TRBD1. Germline CDR1 and CDR2: DFQATT and SNEGSKA (reference sequence). This CDR3 contains 17 residues. Losses at the gene ends were 3 bases for V and 1 base for J; bases not matched to a gene: 7. The CDR3 loop is CSARGQGLRSYNSPLHF. CDR3 DNA: TGCAGTGCTAGGGGACAGGGTCTAAGGTCCTATAATTCACCCCTCCACTTT.

This clonotype was observed at least ten times. The chain links TRBV7-9 to TRBJ1-2, with D tentatively TRBD1 (5 bases). V shed 4 bases and J shed 4 bases, with 13 bases lying between them. This CDR3 is built from 14 residues. Germline V gene sequence: CDR1 SEHNR, CDR2 FQNEAQ (reference sequence). CDR3 region: CASSYMQGRYGYTF. The DNA for the CDR3 is TGTGCCAGCAGCTATATGCAGGGTCGCTATGGCTACACCTTC.

This chain joins TRBV6-2 or TRBV6-3 and TRBJ2-3; D could derive from TRBD1 or TRBD2 (5 bases each). The CDR3 is made up of 12 amino acids. CDR1 is MNHEY and CDR2 is SVGEGT in the germline V gene. V was pared by 5 bases and J by 9 bases, with 12 bases between. CDR3 loop: CASSPSGRTQYF. The CDR3 DNA reads as TGTGCCAGCAGTCCGTCGGGGCGAACGCAGTATTTT.

Many counts were recorded for this clonotype. The chain combines TRBV27 with TRBJ2-7; 9 bases map to TRBD1. This CDR3 spans 14 amino acids. CDR1 and CDR2 from the germline V gene are MNHEY and SMNVEV (reference sequence). The V gene end was trimmed by 5 bases and the J gene end by 3 bases; junction bases not matched to a gene: 5. In DNA form, the CDR3 reads TGTGCCAGCAGTCCCCGACAGGGGGGCTACGAGCAGTACTTC. It translates to CASSPRQGGYEQYF.

This clonotype was counted ten times or more. CDR3 nucleotides: TGTGCCAGCAGACCGGACAGACCAGATACGCAGTATTTT. It is translated as CASRPDRPDTQYF. The chain recombines TRBV5-4 with TRBJ2-3, with D tentatively TRBD1 (6 bases). CDR3 length equals 13 residues. From germline, CDR1 is SGHNT and CDR2 YYREEE (reference sequence). V was shortened by 5 bases and J by 4 bases, with 11 bases between the two germline ends.

This clonotype was seen many times. This sequence joins TRBV29-1 and TRBJ1-5; D not certain. CDR3 length equals 12 residues. In germline, CDR1 is SQVTM, CDR2 ANQGSEA. Trimming cost V 4 bases and J 0 bases, with 4 bases left between them. The CDR3 DNA is TGCAGCGTTGGTGCTAGCAATCAGCCCCAGCATTTT. Translation gives CSVGASNQPQHF.

This clonotype was observed many times. The V call is TRBV6-2 or TRBV6-3, the J call TRBJ2-3; 10 bases agree with TRBD2. After removal of 0 bases from V and 5 bases from J, the junction contained 5 bases not matched to a gene. Germline V lookup: CDR1 MNHEY, CDR2 SVGEGT. The length of the CDR3 is 16 residues. CDR3 residues: CASSYSHERGGDTQYF. CDR3 coding DNA: TGTGCCAGCAGTTACTCCCACGAGCGGGGGGGAGATACGCAGTATTTT.

The chain has TRBV28 and TRBJ1-2; the D gene is possibly TRBD1 (5 bases). Trimming shortened V by 6 bases and J by 4 bases, and 18 bases separated the two germline ends. The CDR3 is made up of 15 amino acids. Germline V CDR1 and CDR2: MDHEN, SYDVKM. In DNA, the CDR3 is TGTGCCAGCAGACGCCGGGACCCAAGGGGCTATGGCTACACCTTC. As protein: CASRRRDPRGYGYTF.

The CDR3 sequence: CASKLGQGGTEAFF. In DNA form, the CDR3 reads TGTGCCAGCAAATTGGGGCAGGGGGGGACTGAAGCTTTCTTT. The gene calls are TRBV12-3 or TRBV12-4 and TRBJ1-1; TRBD1 agrees at 7 bases. The CDR3 has 14 amino acids. V shed 7 bases and J 5 bases; nucleotides not matched to a gene: 10.

The rearrangement links TRBV7-2 to TRBJ1-3, with a weak D call TRBD1 (6 bases). V gave up 6 bases and J gave up 2 bases, with 8 bases separating them. CDR1 is SGHTA and CDR2 is FQGNSA in the germline V gene. CDR3 length equals 13 residues. The CDR3 DNA reads as TGTGCCAGCAGACAGGGCCCTGGAAACACCATATATTTT. This gives the protein CASRQGPGNTIYF.